The source of this T cell receptor beta chain is a study of shared clonotypes between healthy human individuals (dated by TCRdb to 2018 to 2020). Context from the whole study: The cohort comprised a couple of women and a few men aged 18 to 49 years. Per donor, three plates each were used for CD4 naive and CD4 memory, two for CD8 naive, and one for CD8 memory. The study deeply sequenced blood TCR repertoires of five healthy adults to estimate repertoire size and the extent of clonotype sharing between individuals. To increase sequencing depth and limit assay-specific biases, TCR repertoire library preparation and sequencing were carried out by different laboratories using diverse techniques. Leukapheresis yielded between about 0.94 and 8.9 billion PBMCs per donor.

Study-level results and caveats: Even with the large sequencing depth, rarefaction of the sorted-subset datasets indicated that sequencing was incomplete. Sharing across four donors was observed for around 5% of naive CD4, over 3% of naive CD8, over 2% of memory CD4, and roughly 0.4% of memory CD8 clonotypes. Clonotypes shared by all four sorted-subset donors showed higher generation probabilities than non-shared clonotypes. Because the study included a small number of donors, the genetic and exposure-history diversity represented was limited. Only blood was sampled, and tissue TCR repertoires likely differ from those in blood. Pairwise subsampling led to the expectation that sequencing depth would affect the degree of clonotype sharing among donors. Naive subsets generally had larger estimated clonotype richness than memory subsets.

Donors were healthy HIV-negative adults with no recently reported acute infections or vaccinations. Only Caucasian adults living in Nashville, Tennessee, USA were represented among the donors. Magnetic negative selection was used to enrich CD4+ T cells, after which naive cells were positively selected on CD45RA and the negative fraction became the memory subset. Blood was collected by leukapheresis, and PBMCs were isolated by Ficoll-Histopaque density gradient centrifugation and then cryopreserved in liquid nitrogen vapor phase. Analytical flow cytometry was used to check the purity and quantity of every magnetically sorted T cell population. Genomic DNA was isolated from each sorted fraction and quantified by UV absorbance on a Nanodrop 2000c. Using the deep immunoSEQ assay, multiplex PCR amplified TCR CDR3 regions from genomic DNA. Extracted genomic DNA from each cell subset was distributed evenly across all wells of several immunoSEQ 96-well plates, and each plate was treated as a replicate. For sorted subsets, each replicate PCR was loaded with 200 ng genomic DNA, equivalent to 30,000 or so T cell genomes. The purified libraries were quantified using a Qubit 3.0 fluorometer, sized with a Bioanalyzer 2100, and then quantified again using the KAPA Library Quantification kit. Each immunoSEQ 96-well plate was sequenced on its own single-read 150-cycle Illumina NextSeq 550 flow cell. The original methods were these. Because the immunoSEQ output held only junctional sequences and lacked quality scores, the filtering could not match the filtering applied to full-length reads. To assign V/J genes and CDR3, sequences were annotated using PyIR, a Python wrapper for IgBLAST v1.9, with IMGT germline references. Reads were filtered out if the reads had weak V/J assignments (E-value above 1e-6), no CDR3, stop codons, out-of-frame junctions, or ambiguous translated residues. V3J clonotypes were defined as sequences sharing an identical inferred V gene, J gene, and CDR3 amino acid sequence. Percentage overlap between repertoires was calculated by dividing the number of shared unique clonotypes by the size of the smaller repertoire. RTK rarefaction, the Chao1 estimator, and Recon v2.1 estimates of unobserved clonotypes were used to assess repertoire richness. Generation probabilities for all TCRbeta clonotypes obtained by the gDNA method from several donors were computed using OLGA. TCRdb's version of the immuneACCESS table is confined to in-frame rearrangements and falls short of the full clone set. An unresolved V gene accounts for under half of the shortfall where checked; the remainder is of unknown origin. Clonal size and the V and J genes are those of that table, whereas D and trimming came from the DNA. A total of about 2 million clones appear in this sample, 85% to 95% of them only once. The ten largest clones capture more than 0.1% of the sample.

Worth noting for this clone: Its antigen remains undetermined. No clone much larger than this one lies a single base away; base qualities are absent.

V trim: 2 bases; J trim: 2 bases; unmatched bases: 6. The CDR3 sequence holds 16 residues, the cysteine and phenylalanine included. Left in the record is the CDR3 DNA by itself, 48 bases read in frame from the first base. Reading the germline V gene gives CDR1 KGHSH and CDR2 LQKENI. The chain is made from TRBV18 and TRBJ2-7; TRBD1 lines up with 10 middle nucleotides. The sequenced sample consisted of naive CD4+ T cells sorted from blood. The cell subset or site label, read with the paper, signifies: CD45RA+ positively selected. This sequence originates from a man younger than 30 in good health. CDR3 loop: CASSPGPGQGTYEQYF. In nucleotide form, the sequence is TGTGCCAGCTCACCAGGGCCGGGACAGGGGACCTACGAGCAGTACTTC.